The clone carrying this T cell receptor beta chain was observed once. Seattle cases were enrolled at active infection and followed longitudinally. V was pared by 6 bases and J by 7 bases, with 25 bases between. The CDR3 has 17 amino acids. Germline CDR1 and CDR2: SEHNR and FQNEAQ (reference sequence). This sample is part of a study of blood T cell repertoires in COVID-19. Turning to the study itself: Samples representing acute and convalescent COVID-19 were sourced from the United States, Italy and Spain.

In the original workflow: Using reference gene primer amplification, nucleated cell counts were estimated. Here immunoSEQ multiplex PCR was the method, and the copy in TCRdb shows in-frame clones only, minus some. V, J and clone size are those of that table, while D and trimming were read from the DNA. This table holds about 220,000 clones, approximately 85% found once. The chain uses TRBV7-9 and TRBJ2-1; possibly TRBD2 for D (6 bases). This TCR was sampled from a woman aged 70 to 79 with COVID-19, enrolled during active disease. Sequences were obtained from peripheral blood. CDR3 sequence (DNA): TGTGCCAGCAGGAGAGAGGGGCTCTCTTCCGGGGGAAATGAGCAGTTCTTC. This translates into CASRREGLSSGGNEQFF.